This T cell receptor beta chain emerged from a study of spatial heterogeneity in lung cancer. Study information: More beta-chain than alpha-chain sequences were consistently detected.

Time point noted: sample taken at primary tumor resection. The ends were cut back, 1 base at V and 5 bases at J, with 9 bases in the middle. Per germline, CDR1 MNHEY and CDR2 SMNVEV (reference sequence). The CDR3 covers 14 residues. MiXCR, applied by TCRdb to the 5' RACE reads, yields one record per CDR3 protein. The data hold tens of thousands of distinct CDR3 sequences, with approximately 12% observed a single time. The TCR sequence derives from a male donor with early-stage non-small cell lung cancer. The sequenced sample was PBMCs, obtained at surgery. This chain joins TRBV27 and TRBJ2-1; D not certain. The CDR3 spells CASSLFPTDNEQFF. The CDR3 nucleotides read TGTGCCAGCAGTTTATTTCCCACGGACAATGAGCAGTTCTTC.